Each of the 31 T cell receptor beta chains below was sequenced from the same sample in a study of CD8 T cells in Susac syndrome. Reverse transcription of about 0.5 to 1 ug RNA used random hexamers. TCRdb redid the calling of the immunoSEQ multiplex PCR reads with MiXCR, one entry per CDR3 protein. The sample shows roughly 300,000 distinct CDR3 sequences, about 85% of them seen only once. Sequencing was carried out using CD8+ T cells from PBMCs. These receptors originate from a human donor with multiple sclerosis.

The V call is TRBV6-6, the J call TRBJ2-1; tentatively, D is TRBD2 (6 bases). V was clipped by 2 bases and J by 6 bases, with 14 bases between them. Germline-derived CDR1 and CDR2 are MNHNY and SVGAGI (reference sequence). CDR3 length equals 15 residues. CDR3 residues: CASSYGTLTANEQFF. CDR3 coding DNA: TGTGCCAGCAGTTACGGGACTCTCACGGCCAATGAGCAGTTCTTC.

The chain employs TRBV14 and TRBJ2-2, with D unresolved. This CDR3 contains 14 residues. Germline-derived CDR1 and CDR2 are SGHDN and FVKESK. V lost 4 bases to trimming and J lost 5 bases, with 11 bases between them. CDR3 bases: TGTGCCAGCAGCCCACGTGAGTGGACCGGGGAGCTGTTTTTT. It yields the protein CASSPREWTGELFF.

In DNA form, the CDR3 reads TGTGCCAGCAGTTTACAGTCAGGTCGGGAAAAACTGTTTTTT. Amino acids: CASSLQSGREKLFF. The chain employs TRBV27 and TRBJ1-4; D call uncertain. This CDR3 is built from 14 residues. V dropped 2 bases and J dropped 8 bases, with 12 bases sitting between them. CDR1 MNHEY and CDR2 SMNVEV come from the germline V gene (reference sequence). Complete variable domain (other parts from reference TRBV27 and TRBJ1-4): EAQVTQNPRYLITVTGKKLTVTCSQNMNHEYMSWYRQDPGLGLRQIYYSMNVEVTDKGDVPEGYKVSRKEKRNFPLILESPSPNQTSLYFCASSLQSGREKLFFGSGTQLSVL.

J is TRBJ2-3 and V is TRBV6-4; D might be TRBD1 (6 bases). The CDR3 spans 14 residues. Looked up from germline, CDR1 is MRHNA and CDR2 is SNTAGT. V was trimmed by 4 bases and J by 6 bases, leaving 14 bases between them. CDR3 DNA: TGTGCCAGCAGTGGAGGGGGTCCGGCGGATACGCAGTATTTT. This sequence encodes CASSGGGPADTQYF.

The rearrangement joins TRBV27 to TRBJ1-1, with 10 positions matching TRBD1. The germline V gene encodes CDR1 MNHEY and CDR2 SMNVEV (reference sequence). V lost 8 bases, J lost 4 bases, and 10 bases stayed unmatched. CDR3 length: 15 residues. DNA of the CDR3: TGTGCCAGCGCCGACGGGACAGGGGTCGGCACTGAAGCTTTCTTT. This translates into CASADGTGVGTEAFF.

The chain employs TRBV3-1 and TRBJ2-2; 8 bases agree with TRBD2. Germline CDR1 and CDR2: LGHDT and YNNKEL (reference sequence). V shed 9 bases, J shed 2 bases, and the junction held 11 bases outside the gene matches. The CDR3 spans 16 residues. DNA for the CDR3: TGTGCCAGTCGAAAACTAGCGGAGTTAAACACCGGGGAGCTGTTTTTT. It translates to CASRKLAELNTGELFF.

The rearrangement uses TRBV21-1 and TRBJ2-3. TRBV21-1 is a documented pseudogene. This CDR3 region has 15 residues. DNA of the CDR3: TGTGCCAGCAGCAAGCCAGCAAGGGGCACAGATACGCAGTATTTT. This codes for CASSKPARGTDTQYF.

The V call is TRBV23-1, the J call TRBJ2-3, with 7 bases that match TRBD1. TRBV23-1 is known as an ORF, though its function is uncertain. J lost 2 bases, V lost 3 bases, and 14 bases had no gene match. This CDR3 is 18 amino acids long. The CDR3 reads CASSQHPQGPADTDTQYF. In DNA form, the CDR3 reads TGCGCCAGCAGTCAGCACCCACAGGGGCCGGCCGACACAGATACGCAGTATTTT.

The rearrangement joins TRBV5-1 to TRBJ1-2; no clear D gene. In germline, CDR1 is SGHRS, CDR2 YFSETQ. The CDR3 sequence is 14 residues long. Trimming removed 6 bases at V and 2 bases at J, with 14 bases between. CDR3 amino acids: CASTPGRTNYGYTF. CDR3 in DNA: TGCGCCAGCACCCCTGGCAGGACGAACTATGGCTACACCTTC.

V gene TRBV7-8 combines with J gene TRBJ1-6; D remains ambiguous. The CDR3 is 16 residues long. V was clipped by 2 bases and J by 0 bases, with 8 bases between them. From germline, CDR1 is SGHVS and CDR2 FQNEAQ. The CDR3 spells CASSLYGSSYNSPLHF. CDR3 DNA sequence: TGTGCCAGCAGCTTATACGGGAGCTCCTATAATTCACCCCTCCACTTT. Full variable domain (missing parts from reference TRBV7-8 and TRBJ1-6): GAGVSQSPRYKVAKRGQDVALRCDPISGHVSLFWYQQALGQGPEFLTYFQNEAQLDKSGLPSDRFFAERPEGSVSTLKIQRTQQEDSAVYLCASSLYGSSYNSPLHFGNGTRLTVT.

This chain connects TRBV7-6 to TRBJ2-7, with unresolved D. From germline, CDR1 is SGHVS and CDR2 FNYEAQ. The CDR3 runs 14 residues. Trimming stripped 2 bases from V and 11 bases from J, with 19 bases between. CDR3 nucleotide sequence: TGTGCCAGCAGCTTAAGGCCAGCCTGGGCGATGGAGTACTTC. Protein: CASSLRPAWAMEYF.

CDR3 coding DNA: TGTGCCAGTAGCGTGGGACTAACCTACGAGCAGTACTTC. Its protein is CASSVGLTYEQYF. The chain links TRBV19 to TRBJ2-7, with 7 bases that match TRBD2. CDR3 length: 13 amino acids. Germline-derived CDR1 and CDR2 are LNHDA and SQIVND (reference sequence). V lost 6 bases and J lost 2; bases outside the gene matches: 4.

The chain employs TRBV15 and TRBJ2-1, with 8 positions matching TRBD2. The length of the CDR3 is 18 residues. V shed 5 bases and J 0 bases; nucleotides not matched to a gene: 12. The germline CDR1 and CDR2 sequences are LNHNV and YYDKDF (reference sequence). The DNA of the CDR3 is TGTGCCACCAGCGGGCAGGGGCCCGGGACTAGCTCCTACAATGAGCAGTTCTTC. Amino acids: CATSGQGPGTSSYNEQFF.

The chain links TRBV24-1 to TRBJ2-1, with 7 bases matching TRBD2. This CDR3 has 15 amino acids. CDR1 and CDR2 (germline): KGHDR, SFDVKD. The junction had 11 bases not matched to a gene; V was cut back by 7 bases and J by 6 bases. As DNA, the CDR3 is TGTGCCACCAGCGAACCGGGAGGATCGGGCAATGAGCAGTTCTTC. It yields the protein CATSEPGGSGNEQFF.

The chain uses TRBV29-1 and TRBJ2-1; TRBD2 matches at 8 bases. Trimming at V came to 4 bases and at J to 4 bases, leaving 3 bases not matched to a gene. This CDR3 has 13 residues. Germline V gives CDR1 SQVTM, CDR2 ANQGSEA. The DNA of the CDR3 is TGCAGCGTTGTACTAGCGGATTACAATGAGCAGTTCTTC. Its protein is CSVVLADYNEQFF.

This chain joins TRBV30 and TRBJ1-3; no reliable D call. V lost 8 bases, J lost 4 bases, and 21 bases lay in between. The CDR3 has 15 residues. The V gene's germline CDR1 is GTSNPN and CDR2 SVGIG (reference sequence). The CDR3 region has the DNA TGTGCCGGACCAGTCAGTTCACCTGTGGGAAACACCATATATTTT. This sequence encodes CAGPVSSPVGNTIYF.

This sequence joins TRBV7-9 and TRBJ2-1, with a possible D match to TRBD1 (6 bases). Germline V gives CDR1 SEHNR, CDR2 FQNEAQ (reference sequence). The CDR3 consists of 12 residues. V gave up 5 bases and J gave up 9 bases, with 11 bases separating them. The CDR3 is CASSPQGSEQFF. The CDR3 nucleotides read TGTGCCAGCAGCCCGCAGGGGAGTGAGCAGTTCTTC.

This sequence joins TRBV27 and TRBJ2-7, with 7 bases that match TRBD1. The germline CDR1 and CDR2 sequences are MNHEY and SMNVEV (reference sequence). V dropped 5 bases and J dropped 3; count of bases not matched to a gene: 4. CDR3 length: 13 amino acids. CDR3 amino acids: CASSMTGFYEQYF. The CDR3 coding sequence is TGTGCCAGCAGTATGACAGGGTTCTACGAGCAGTACTTC.

The chain has TRBV6-5 and TRBJ2-1; the D is unclear. The CDR3 is made up of 12 amino acids. Germline CDR1 MNHEY, CDR2 SVGAGI. With 6 bases removed from V and 6 bases from J, the gap between germline ends came to 9 bases. CDR3 residues: CASRPPGNEQFF. The CDR3 nucleotides read TGTGCCAGCAGGCCGCCGGGCAATGAGCAGTTCTTC.

Turning to this clonotype: Mismatch with germline at one junction end may stem from a read error. The chain employs TRBV28 and TRBJ2-1; tentative D call: TRBD1 (6 bases). This CDR3 contains 17 residues. Germline V gene data show CDR1 as MDHEN and CDR2 as SYDVKM. CDR3 sequence: CASSQGHAEGSYDEQFF. The CDR3 nucleotides read TGTGCCAGCAGCCAGGGACACGCGGAAGGCTCCTACGATGAGCAGTTCTTC.

The chain has TRBV27 and TRBJ2-1; the match to TRBD2 covers 12 bases. CDR3 length: 14 residues. V shed 5 bases, J shed 10 bases, and the junction held 6 bases outside the gene matches. CDR1 is MNHEY, CDR2 SMNVEV, per germline (reference sequence). CDR3: CASSKTSGSGEQFF. CDR3 sequence (DNA): TGTGCCAGCAGTAAGACTAGCGGGAGCGGGGAGCAGTTCTTC.

This clonotype was seen just once. The CDR3 DNA reads as TGTGCCAGCAAGGACGGGCAGGCTCGCGGGGCCAACGTCCTGACTTTC. It specifies CASKDGQARGANVLTF. This chain connects TRBV9 to TRBJ2-6; D unresolved. Germline CDR1 is SGDLS and CDR2 is YYNGEE. Trimming cost V 6 bases and J 4 bases, with 17 bases left between them. The CDR3 covers 16 residues.

The chain combines TRBV7-9 with TRBJ2-7, with a weak D call TRBD1 (5 bases). The germline V gene encodes CDR1 SEHNR and CDR2 FQNEAQ (reference sequence). CDR3 length: 14 residues. V shed 5 bases and J shed 6 bases, with 17 bases lying between them. Here the CDR3 DNA reads TGTGCCAGCAGCCCCCCCCAAGGGGCGCCCGAGCAGTACTTC. Amino acid sequence: CASSPPQGAPEQYF.

This chain connects TRBV11-3 to TRBJ2-7; D might be TRBD1 or TRBD2, each matching 5 bases. The CDR3 is made up of 13 amino acids. Trimming removed 2 bases from V and 4 bases from J, with 9 bases in between. Germline loops: CDR1 SGHNT, CDR2 YENEEA. Written as DNA, the CDR3 is TGTGCCAGCAGCTTATTCTGGGGGTACGAGCAGTACTTC. This sequence encodes CASSLFWGYEQYF.

This chain uses TRBV7-9 with TRBJ2-7; 7 bases fit TRBD2. Unmatched junction bases numbered 8, after V lost 2 bases and J lost 4 bases. This CDR3 region has 15 residues. CDR1 and CDR2 (germline): SEHNR, FQNEAQ (reference sequence). CDR3 sequence reads: CASSLWVGGEYEQYF. CDR3 nucleotide sequence: TGTGCCAGCAGCTTATGGGTGGGAGGGGAGTACGAGCAGTACTTC.

This sequence joins TRBV7-6 and TRBJ2-6, with D maybe TRBD2 (5 bases). The CDR3 contains 17 residues. The germline gives CDR1 SGHVS, CDR2 FNYEAQ. The ends were cut back, 1 base at V and 2 bases at J, with 12 bases in the middle. The CDR3 loop reads CASSLEGAGAGANVLTF. In DNA, the CDR3 is TGTGCCAGCAGCTTAGAGGGAGCCGGGGCTGGGGCCAACGTCCTGACTTTC.

As for this clonotype: One end of the junction fails to match germline, which may point to a read error. The J gene is TRBJ1-4, the V gene TRBV30; no firm D call. The V gene's germline CDR1 is GTSNPN and CDR2 SVGIG (reference sequence). The CDR3 has 15 residues. CDR3 sequence reads: CAWSDLQGTNEELFF. CDR3 DNA sequence: TGTGCCTGGAGTGACCTACAAGGAACTAATGAAGAACTGTTTTTT.

The V call is TRBV7-8, the J call TRBJ1-1, with D tentatively TRBD1 (6 bases). Deletions cut 5 bases from V and 0 bases from J, with 19 bases between. Germline CDR1 SGHVS, CDR2 FQNEAQ. This CDR3 comprises 17 residues. The chain's CDR3 is CASSLTRTVFMNTEAFF. CDR3 bases: TGTGCCAGCAGCCTCACCAGGACAGTTTTTATGAACACTGAAGCTTTCTTT.

The chain employs TRBV11-2 and TRBJ2-3; D may be TRBD1 (5 bases). V lost 5 bases and J 7 bases, leaving 10 bases between the germline ends. The CDR3 sequence is 12 residues long. Per the germline V gene, CDR1 is SGHAT and CDR2 is FQNNGV. The CDR3 loop is CASSQQANTQYF. The CDR3 DNA follows: TGTGCCAGCAGCCAACAGGCGAATACGCAGTATTTT. Supplemented by reference TRBV11-2 and TRBJ2-3, the full variable domain reads EAGVAQSPRYKIIEKRQSVAFWCNPISGHATLYWYQQILGQGPKLLIQFQNNGVVDDSQLPKDRFSAERLKGVDSTLKIQPAKLEDSAVYLCASSQQANTQYFGPGTRLTVL.

V usage is TRBV2 and J usage is TRBJ2-1; TRBD2 matches 10 bases. The CDR3 is made up of 16 amino acids. Trimming cost V 6 bases and J 4 bases; bases outside gene matches: 9. CDR1 and CDR2 (germline): SNHLY, FYNNEI. The DNA for the CDR3 is TGTGCCAGCAGACAGACTAGCGGGCGACCGTACAATGAGCAGTTCTTC. Protein sequence: CASRQTSGRPYNEQFF.

The chain combines TRBV5-1 with TRBJ2-1; 7 positions agree with TRBD1. In germline, CDR1 is SGHRS, CDR2 YFSETQ. The V gene end was trimmed by 7 bases and the J gene end by 5 bases; junction bases not matched to a gene: 18. CDR3 length: 17 amino acids. Written as DNA, the CDR3 is TGCGCCAGCCGGGGTCCCCCCAGACAGGGTCCAAACAATGAGCAGTTCTTC. This sequence encodes CASRGPPRQGPNNEQFF.